This record concerns one T cell receptor beta chain sequence. Its antigen is not identified. At one of its ends the junction is not consistent with the germline gene, which may arise from a read error. These data belong to a study of CD8+CD57+ T cells in acquired aplastic anemia. About the research overall: The DNA of sorted CD4+ and CD8+ cells averaged 3.2 ug. Study-wide findings and caveats: Comparison of patients with controls identified almost 30 shared CD8+ CDR3 sequences.

Researchers used genomic DNA as the template to profile TCR beta VDJ and CDR3. TCRdb processed the reads anew with MiXCR; each CDR3 protein has one entry. Here the sample spans about 420,000 distinct CDR3 sequences, roughly 68% being singletons. CDR1 SGHTA and CDR2 FQGTGA come from the germline V gene. CDR3 length: 14 residues. The material sequenced was sorted CD4+, CD8+, or CD8+CD57+ T cells (not recorded which) from PBMCs. This sequence was found in a human donor in good health, serving as a control. V gene TRBV7-3 combines with J gene TRBJ1-2; D gene unclear. The CDR3 DNA sequence: TGTGCCAGCAGCTCCGCCATGGGCGGATATGTGTTCTTTTTC. It is translated as CASSSAMGGYVFFF. Supplemented by reference TRBV7-3 and TRBJ1-2, the full variable domain reads GAGVSQTPSNKVTEKGKYVELRCDPISGHTALYWYRQSLGQGPEFLIYFQGTGAADDSGLPNDRFFAVRPEGSVSTLKIQRTERGDSAVYLCASSSAMGGYVFFFGSGTRLTVV.